The 19 T cell receptor beta chains below come from one sample, sequenced in a study of OX40 agonist ivuxolimab in advanced cancers. This table comes from immunoSEQ multiplex PCR, and its TCRdb copy is limited to in-frame clones, with some not included. Of thousands of clones in the sample, approximately 59% were seen once. The specimen comprised CD4+ or CD8+ T cells sorted from blood, sampled in a trial of the OX40 agonist ivuxolimab. These receptors came from an adult with an advanced solid tumor such as melanoma, head and neck, liver or kidney cancer.

V is TRBV19 and J is TRBJ1-1; TRBD1 is a possible D gene (5 bases). The germline V gene encodes CDR1 LNHDA and CDR2 SQIVND (reference sequence). This CDR3 has 14 amino acids. The V gene lost 3 bases and the J gene lost 4 bases, with 12 bases spanning the gap. The CDR3 DNA reads as TGTGCCAGTAGTATGGGGGTTGGCGGCACTGAAGCTTTCTTT. Protein product: CASSMGVGGTEAFF.

This chain joins TRBV29-1 and TRBJ2-7; the D gene is possibly TRBD2 (6 bases). Trimming left V 6 bases short and J 3 bases short, with 9 bases between. The CDR3 covers 11 residues. The germline V gene encodes CDR1 SQVTM and CDR2 ANQGSEA. The CDR3 reads CSVLGGYEQYF. The CDR3 nucleotides read TGCAGCGTCCTCGGGGGCTACGAGCAGTACTTC.

This chain uses TRBV4-1 with TRBJ1-6; unclear D gene. The CDR3 runs 18 residues. CDR1 is MGHRA and CDR2 is YSYEKL in the germline V gene. With 2 bases removed from V and 7 bases from J, the gap between germline ends came to 21 bases. Written as DNA, the CDR3 is TGCGCCAGCAGCCAACTACTAAGAGGTAGCGATCGGAATTCACCCCTCCACTTT. It is translated as CASSQLLRGSDRNSPLHF.

This chain connects TRBV7-6 to TRBJ2-5, with D uncertain. The J call is uncertain, as TRBJ2-7 better fits the DNA end. This CDR3 spans 13 amino acids. The germline V gene has CDR1 SGHVS and CDR2 FNYEAQ. The CDR3 DNA is TGTGCCAGCAGCCTCGACACAGCCTACGAGCAGTACTTC. Protein sequence: CASSLDTAYEQYF.

The chain couples TRBV6-9 to TRBJ2-1; TRBD2 agrees at 12 bases. Germline V CDR1 and CDR2: MNHGY, SVAAGI. The CDR3 sequence is 16 residues long. J gave up 5 bases and V 5 bases, and 7 bases lay outside the gene matches. As DNA, the CDR3 is TGTGCCAGCAGTGATCGGACTAGCGGGGTTAACAATGAGCAGTTCTTC. Translating it yields CASSDRTSGVNNEQFF.

This clone was observed a few times. The chain links TRBV27 to TRBJ2-7; 12 bases match TRBD2. Losses at the gene ends were 6 bases for V and 2 bases for J; bases not matched to a gene: 5. CDR1 is MNHEY and CDR2 is SMNVEV in the germline V gene (reference sequence). The CDR3 is 15 residues long. The CDR3 region is CASRVTSGSTYEQYF. The DNA for the CDR3 is TGTGCCAGCAGGGTGACTAGCGGGAGTACCTACGAGCAGTACTTC.

The chain couples TRBV7-9 to TRBJ1-1, with D possibly TRBD1 on 5 matching bases. CDR1 SEHNR and CDR2 FQNEAQ come from the germline V gene (reference sequence). V was pared by 1 base and J by 0 bases, with 9 bases between. The CDR3 consists of 15 residues. CDR3 loop: CASSLVRALNTEAFF. The CDR3 DNA sequence: TGTGCCAGCAGCTTAGTCAGGGCCCTGAACACTGAAGCTTTCTTT.

The count of this clone is one. The chain carries TRBV4-3 and TRBJ2-7, with D maybe TRBD2 (6 bases). CDR1 LGHNA and CDR2 YSLEER come from the germline V gene. The CDR3 has 15 amino acids. Trimming pared 1 base from V and 5 bases from J, leaving 15 bases between. CDR3 sequence (DNA): TGCGCCAGCAGCCAAGGACCCGGAGGAGGGGACGAGCAGTACTTC. Protein product: CASSQGPGGGDEQYF.

The gene calls are TRBV18 and TRBJ1-2, with D possibly being TRBD1 (5 bases). CDR3 length: 14 amino acids. Trimming removed 1 base from V and 2 bases from J, with 8 bases in between. Germline CDR1 reads KGHSH; CDR2 reads LQKENI. The DNA of the CDR3 is TGTGCCAGCTCACCACTCTCAGGGAACTATGGCTACACCTTC. Its translation: CASSPLSGNYGYTF.

The V call is TRBV4-1, the J call TRBJ2-7, with D possibly TRBD2 on 6 matching bases. V lost 4 bases and J 2 bases, leaving 12 bases between the germline ends. The V gene's germline CDR1 is MGHRA and CDR2 YSYEKL. This CDR3 spans 14 amino acids. The CDR3 sequence: CASSPTTSTYEQYF. In DNA form, the CDR3 reads TGCGCCAGCAGCCCGACTACTAGCACCTACGAGCAGTACTTC.

In its sample, this clone was seen a few times. The chain links TRBV9 to TRBJ1-3; perhaps TRBD1 as D (5 bases). With 0 bases removed from V and 2 bases from J, the gap between germline ends came to 6 bases. CDR3 length: 14 amino acids. Per germline, CDR1 SGDLS and CDR2 YYNGEE. CDR3 in amino acids: CASSVAGAGNTIYF. DNA for the CDR3: TGTGCCAGCAGCGTAGCGGGGGCTGGAAACACCATATATTTT.

This clone was counted only a few times. V and J are TRBV11-2 and TRBJ2-1, with D unclear. Germline assignment: CDR1 SGHAT and CDR2 FQNNGV. Deletions cut 6 bases from V and 4 bases from J, with 13 bases between. The CDR3 totals 14 residues. The CDR3 sequence: CASSSPLGYNEQFF. Here the CDR3 DNA reads TGTGCCAGCAGTTCCCCCCTGGGATACAATGAGCAGTTCTTC. Combining the CDR3 with reference TRBV11-2 and TRBJ2-1 gives the whole variable domain EAGVAQSPRYKIIEKRQSVAFWCNPISGHATLYWYQQILGQGPKLLIQFQNNGVVDDSQLPKDRFSAERLKGVDSTLKIQPAKLEDSAVYLCASSSPLGYNEQFFGPGTRLTVL.

A few counts support this clone. The CDR3 spells CASSQHDRRHYGYTF. CDR3 coding DNA: TGTGCCAGCAGCCAACATGACAGGAGACACTATGGCTACACCTTC. The gene calls are TRBV5-4 and TRBJ1-2; possibly TRBD1 for D (6 bases). Germline loops: CDR1 SGHNT, CDR2 YYREEE (reference sequence). V shed 4 bases and J shed 3 bases, with 16 bases lying between them. The CDR3 has 15 residues.

The chain carries TRBV19 and TRBJ2-1; 16 positions match TRBD2. V trimming: 3 bases; J trimming: 8 bases; junction bases outside the gene matches: 10. CDR3 length: 18 amino acids. The germline V gene encodes CDR1 LNHDA and CDR2 SQIVND (reference sequence). The CDR3 region has the DNA TGTGCCAGTAGTATGGGACTAGCGGGAGGGCCCCGTAACTATGAGCAGTTCTTC. Translating gives CASSMGLAGGPRNYEQFF.

A few counts support this clone. This chain joins TRBV6-6 and TRBJ1-1, with 9 bases identical to TRBD1. Germline CDR1 is MNHNY and CDR2 is SVGAGI (reference sequence). The CDR3 covers 13 residues. The ends lost 2 bases at V and 7 bases at J; junction bases unmatched: 2. CDR3 amino acids: CASSYGTGSEAFF. The CDR3 bases are TGTGCCAGCAGTTACGGGACAGGGAGTGAAGCTTTCTTT.

This rearrangement joins TRBV19 to TRBJ2-1, with 7 bases that match TRBD2. The germline gives CDR1 LNHDA, CDR2 SQIVND (reference sequence). The CDR3 totals 14 residues. After removal of 3 bases from V and 7 bases from J, the junction contained 6 bases not matched to a gene. CDR3 amino acids: CASSISAGGNEQFF. In DNA, the CDR3 is TGTGCCAGTAGTATCTCCGCCGGGGGGAATGAGCAGTTCTTC.

The CDR3 DNA reads as TGTGCCAGTAGTATTAGCGCCACCTCCTACAATGAGCAGTTCTTC. This codes for CASSISATSYNEQFF. The chain carries TRBV19 and TRBJ2-1; tentative D call: TRBD2 (5 bases). The V gene's germline CDR1 is LNHDA and CDR2 SQIVND (reference sequence). This CDR3 is built from 15 residues. Trimming cost V 3 bases and J 0 bases, with 9 bases left between them.

V and J are TRBV7-3 and TRBJ2-1; the D is unclear. CDR3 length: 13 amino acids. Germline-derived CDR1 and CDR2 are SGHTA and FQGTGA. The germline V and J ends were trimmed by 3 bases and 2 bases, with 5 bases remaining between them. The CDR3 nucleotides are TGTGCCAGCAGCTTTGACACCTACAATGAGCAGTTCTTC. It translates to CASSFDTYNEQFF.

This clone was seen a handful of times. The chain employs TRBV5-5 and TRBJ1-4, with D possibly being TRBD1 (5 bases). The ends were cut back, 6 bases at V and 0 bases at J, with 12 bases in the middle. The germline V gene has CDR1 SGHKS and CDR2 YYEKEE (reference sequence). This CDR3 comprises 15 residues. The DNA for the CDR3 is TGTGCCAGCAAGTCCACAGGTGCAACTAATGAAAAACTGTTTTTT. Encoded protein: CASKSTGATNEKLFF.